The 26 T cell receptor beta chains below all came from one sample that was sequenced in a study of blood T cell repertoires in COVID-19. Sequencing was performed with immunoSEQ multiplex PCR; in TCRdb, only in-frame clones are kept and a portion is missing. The sample lists 65,000 to 95,000 clones, around 88% occurring once. What was sequenced was peripheral blood. These receptors were taken from a man aged 30-40 years with acute or convalescent COVID-19.

The chain's CDR3 is CASSPGTGHYGYTF. CDR3 bases: TGTGCCAGCAGCCCCGGGACAGGTCACTATGGCTACACCTTC. The gene calls are TRBV5-6 and TRBJ1-2; 8 bases are shared with TRBD1. The V gene end was trimmed by 4 bases and the J gene end by 3 bases; junction bases not matched to a gene: 5. The CDR3 extends over 14 amino acids. CDR1 is SGHDT, CDR2 YYEEEE, per germline.

The V and J genes are TRBV18 and TRBJ2-1, with 14 nucleotides matching TRBD2. CDR1 and CDR2 (germline): KGHSH, LQKENI. CDR3 length: 15 amino acids. V lost 0 bases and J lost 9; bases outside the gene matches: 1. DNA for the CDR3: TGTGCCAGCTCACCACCGGGACTAGCGGGAGCTGAGCAGTTCTTC. Its translation: CASSPPGLAGAEQFF. Combining the CDR3 with reference TRBV18 and TRBJ2-1 gives the whole variable domain NAGVMQNPRHLVRRRGQEARLRCSPMKGHSHVYWYRQLPEEGLKFMVYLQKENIIDESGMPKERFSAEFPKEGPSILRIQQVVRGDSAAYFCASSPPGLAGAEQFFGPGTRLTVL.

CDR3 in amino acids: CASAAPEVTDTQYF. The CDR3 bases are TGTGCCAGCGCGGCACCCGAGGTCACAGATACGCAGTATTTT. This chain links TRBV6-5 with TRBJ2-3, with D uncertain. Germline CDR1 reads MNHEY; CDR2 reads SVGAGI. Trimming pared 8 bases from V and 2 bases from J, leaving 14 bases between. CDR3 size: 14 residues.

The genes are TRBV28 and TRBJ2-7; 8 bases map to TRBD1. Germline V gene data show CDR1 as MDHEN and CDR2 as SYDVKM. The CDR3 consists of 16 residues. Germline trimming cut 5 bases from V and 7 bases from J; bases unmatched to any gene: 16. CDR3 DNA sequence: TGTGCCAGCAGTCCGGGGACAGGACAAGACCAGTGGGAGCAGTACTTC. It encodes CASSPGTGQDQWEQYF.

V and J are TRBV7-2 and TRBJ1-6, with 8 bases fitting TRBD1. Germline loops: CDR1 SGHTA, CDR2 FQGNSA. J lost 10 bases, V lost 5 bases, and 10 bases had no gene match. The length of the CDR3 is 15 residues. The CDR3 DNA sequence: TGTGCCAGCAGCCCTGGGGACAGGTTTGGATCACCCCTCCACTTT. It is translated as CASSPGDRFGSPLHF.

The gene calls are TRBV28 and TRBJ2-7; 10 bases are shared with TRBD2. Germline V gives CDR1 MDHEN, CDR2 SYDVKM. Germline trimming cut 5 bases from V and 6 bases from J; bases unmatched to any gene: 7. The CDR3 totals 14 residues. The CDR3, as DNA: TGTGCCAGCAGTCTTCTAGCGGGAGTCGGCGAGCAGTACTTC. This codes for CASSLLAGVGEQYF.

The rearrangement joins TRBV28 to TRBJ2-2; 7 bases fit TRBD1. With V trimmed by 0 bases and J by 0 bases, 7 bases remained unmatched. Germline CDR1 is MDHEN and CDR2 is SYDVKM. This CDR3 contains 18 residues. DNA for the CDR3: TGTGCCAGCAGTTTATGGGACAGGTTCGCGTCGAACACCGGGGAGCTGTTTTTT. Translation gives CASSLWDRFASNTGELFF. Filled out from reference TRBV28 and TRBJ2-2, the complete variable domain reads DVKVTQSSRYLVKRTGEKVFLECVQDMDHENMFWYRQDPGLGLRLIYFSYDVKMKEKGDIPEGYSVSREKKERFSLILESASTNQTSMYLCASSLWDRFASNTGELFFGEGSRLTVL.

The rearrangement uses TRBV5-6 and TRBJ1-2; TRBD1 might be the D (5 bases). The CDR3 is made up of 15 amino acids. CDR1 is SGHDT, CDR2 YYEEEE, per germline. The germline V and J ends were trimmed by 4 bases and 2 bases, with 15 bases remaining between them. CDR3: CASSHSGRNNYGYTF. The CDR3 coding sequence is TGTGCCAGCAGCCATTCAGGGCGAAACAACTATGGCTACACCTTC.

The gene calls are TRBV19 and TRBJ1-2, with TRBD1 as a possible D gene (5 bases). Per the germline V gene, CDR1 is LNHDA and CDR2 is SQIVND (reference sequence). The CDR3 is made up of 15 amino acids. Trimming stripped 9 bases from V and 0 bases from J, with 17 bases between. CDR3 amino acids: CASASQGSANYGYTF. CDR3 coding DNA: TGTGCCAGCGCCTCTCAGGGTTCAGCTAACTATGGCTACACCTTC.

The chain links TRBV6-5 to TRBJ2-7; 8 nucleotides line up with TRBD2. The CDR3 contains 15 residues. CDR1 and CDR2 from the germline V gene are MNHEY and SVGAGI. The ends lost 6 bases at V and 7 bases at J; junction bases unmatched: 14. This chain's CDR3 is CASRISGGFLEEQYF. CDR3 nucleotide sequence: TGTGCCAGCAGGATAAGCGGGGGTTTCCTTGAAGAGCAGTACTTC.

The chain recombines TRBV19 with TRBJ2-1, with no clear D. Germline lookup yields CDR1 LNHDA and CDR2 SQIVND (reference sequence). V lost 1 base, J lost 12 bases, and 10 bases lay in between. This CDR3 comprises 12 residues. Here the CDR3 reads CASSIGGGLQFF. The CDR3 DNA follows: TGTGCCAGTAGTATAGGTGGTGGGCTGCAGTTCTTC.

This clone was counted between two and nine times. The V and J genes are TRBV11-2 and TRBJ1-3, with TRBD1 matching 10 bases. Germline V lookup: CDR1 SGHAT, CDR2 FQNNGV. This CDR3 contains 16 residues. With V trimmed by 4 bases and J by 0 bases, 3 bases remained unmatched. The DNA of the CDR3 is TGTGCCAGCAGCTCGACAGGGGGCAGCTCTGGAAACACCATATATTTT. It codes for CASSSTGGSSGNTIYF.

CDR3 in DNA: TGTGCCAGCAGCTTAGGAGAGGGAAACACCATATATTTT. It is translated as CASSLGEGNTIYF. V usage is TRBV7-6 and J usage is TRBJ1-3; unclear D gene. The length of the CDR3 is 13 residues. The germline CDR1 and CDR2 sequences are SGHVS and FNYEAQ. Trimming left V 1 base short and J 4 bases short, with 5 bases between.

The J gene is TRBJ1-1, the V gene TRBV29-1; the D gene is possibly TRBD1 (5 bases). The CDR3 runs to 13 residues. The germline gives CDR1 SQVTM, CDR2 ANQGSEA. V lost 5 bases and J lost 0, with 10 bases in between. In DNA form, the CDR3 reads TGCAGCGTTTCCGACAGCATGAACACTGAAGCTTTCTTT. Encoded protein: CSVSDSMNTEAFF.

This chain connects TRBV7-6 to TRBJ2-5; TRBD2 is a possible D gene (5 bases). The V gene's germline CDR1 is SGHVS and CDR2 FNYEAQ. The CDR3 is 13 amino acids. V lost 4 bases and J 5 bases, leaving 11 bases between the germline ends. CDR3 protein: CASSSLRRETQYF. CDR3 in DNA: TGTGCCAGCAGCTCCCTCCGGAGGGAGACCCAGTACTTC.

The chain has TRBV18 and TRBJ1-2; tentatively, D is TRBD1 (6 bases). V was cut by 6 bases and J by 7 bases, with 24 bases left in between. Germline V gene data show CDR1 as KGHSH and CDR2 as LQKENI. The CDR3 extends over 16 amino acids. The CDR3 DNA follows: TGTGCCAGCTCCCTTCTCGGAAAGGGGGAGAGTTTTGGCTACACCTTC. Its protein product is CASSLLGKGESFGYTF.

Note on this clone: The junction and the germline gene differ at one end; a read error may be behind it. The chain is built from TRBV6-1 and TRBJ2-5, with 8 bases aligning to TRBD2. CDR1 is MNHNS and CDR2 is SASEGT in the germline V gene. The CDR3 runs to 16 residues. CDR3 DNA: TGTGCCAGCCGTGAGAGAAAGCGGGAGTGGGCAGAGACCCAGTACTTC. It yields the protein CASRERKREWAETQYF.

The chain has TRBV27 and TRBJ2-1; 10 bases are shared with TRBD2. The CDR3 consists of 15 residues. Per germline, CDR1 MNHEY and CDR2 SMNVEV (reference sequence). J lost 3 bases, V lost 6 bases, and 5 bases had no gene match. The CDR3 spells CASRPTSGVYNEQFF. CDR3 DNA: TGTGCCAGCAGGCCCACTAGCGGGGTCTACAATGAGCAGTTCTTC.

The chain joins TRBV3-1 (or the pseudogene TRBV3-2) to TRBJ2-3; a possible D gene is TRBD2 (6 bases). V lost 4 bases to trimming and J lost 6 bases, with 11 bases between them. Looked up from germline, CDR1 is LGHDT and CDR2 is YNNKEL (reference sequence). This CDR3 contains 13 residues. CDR3: CASSRGVADTQYF. The CDR3 DNA is TGTGCCAGCAGCCGCGGGGTGGCGGATACGCAGTATTTT.

This clone has a single count. This chain connects TRBV7-2 to TRBJ2-4; 14 bases are shared with TRBD2. J was trimmed by 7 bases and V by 4 bases; bases with no gene match: 6. In germline, CDR1 is SGHTA, CDR2 FQGNSA. The CDR3 is 16 amino acids. The CDR3, as DNA: TGTGCCAGCAGCTCAGGGCGACTAGCGGGAGGGAACATTCAGTACTTC. It yields the protein CASSSGRLAGGNIQYF.

The chain has TRBV9 and TRBJ1-2, with 8 bases fitting TRBD1. The CDR3 consists of 15 residues. The V gene end was trimmed by 4 bases and the J gene end by 7 bases; junction bases not matched to a gene: 12. Germline V gene data show CDR1 as SGDLS and CDR2 as YYNGEE. The DNA for the CDR3 is TGTGCCAGCAGCCCCGGGACAGGTCTTATTCCTGGCTACACCTTC. Its protein product is CASSPGTGLIPGYTF.

The rearrangement uses TRBV7-2 and TRBJ2-1, with 9 bases matching TRBD2. Trimming took 3 bases from V and 7 from J; bases not matched to a gene: 7. The germline V gene has CDR1 SGHTA and CDR2 FQGNSA. The CDR3 is 15 amino acids. DNA of the CDR3: TGTGCCAGCAGCTTTAGCGCGGGAGGGGGAAATGAGCAGTTCTTC. It codes for CASSFSAGGGNEQFF.

This rearrangement joins TRBV18 to TRBJ2-1; 8 bases are a match to TRBD2. CDR1 and CDR2 from the germline V gene are KGHSH and LQKENI. This CDR3 contains 17 residues. Losses at the gene ends were 3 bases for V and 0 bases for J; bases not matched to a gene: 7. In DNA form, the CDR3 reads TGTGCCAGCTCACCCCCGGGAGGGCAGACCTCCTACAATGAGCAGTTCTTC. Amino acids: CASSPPGGQTSYNEQFF.

This chain connects TRBV7-2 to TRBJ2-2; TRBD2 is a possible D gene (6 bases). Germline assignment: CDR1 SGHTA and CDR2 FQGNSA. The CDR3 sequence is 14 residues long. The V and J ends lost 1 base and 6 bases respectively, with 9 bases between them. The CDR3 DNA reads TGTGCCAGCAGCTTAGGGGGGGTAGCCGGGGAGCTGTTTTTT. It translates to CASSLGGVAGELFF.

V gene TRBV28 combines with J gene TRBJ1-2, with TRBD1 identical over 7 bases. The CDR3 loop spans 13 amino acids. Germline lookup yields CDR1 MDHEN and CDR2 SYDVKM. J was trimmed by 6 bases and V by 3 bases; bases with no gene match: 4. CDR3 protein: CASSLEQGNGYTF. The CDR3 nucleotides read TGTGCCAGCAGTTTGGAACAGGGGAATGGCTACACCTTC.

The chain links TRBV11-2 to TRBJ1-6, with no clear D. CDR1 is SGHAT and CDR2 is FQNNGV in the germline V gene. The germline V and J ends were trimmed by 2 bases and 7 bases, with 12 bases remaining between them. This CDR3 has 15 residues. The CDR3 spells CASSLLSGKNSPLHF. DNA for the CDR3: TGTGCCAGCAGCTTATTATCCGGGAAAAATTCACCCCTCCACTTT.